This T cell receptor (beta chain) was documented in a study of blood T cells in healthy people across ages. Points from the study as a whole: With age, beta diversity per million T cells declined roughly linearly, significantly by over 35.

Germline CDR1 reads SQVTM; CDR2 reads ANQGSEA. This CDR3 is 13 amino acids long. Trimming removed 4 bases at V and 1 base at J, with 10 bases between. Sample-barcoded 5' priming and a J-beta primer mix drove a second PCR of 7 to 11 cycles. At least 2.5 million CDR3-containing paired-end reads were obtained per sample. TCRdb fed the 5' RACE reads into MiXCR, producing one record per CDR3 protein. The sample shows roughly 900,000 distinct CDR3 sequences, about 48% of them seen only once. This clonotype showed up just a few times. The antigen is undetermined. A much larger clone sits a single nucleotide away, making a read error possible. Each sample had at least 7 million PBMCs isolated.

The chain couples TRBV29-1 to TRBJ1-1; unclear D gene. Sequencing was performed on blood. This clonotype originated in a young man in good health. The CDR3 nucleotides read TGCAGCGTTGTGCTGGGGAGGAACACTGAAGCTTTCTTT. The encoded protein is CSVVLGRNTEAFF.